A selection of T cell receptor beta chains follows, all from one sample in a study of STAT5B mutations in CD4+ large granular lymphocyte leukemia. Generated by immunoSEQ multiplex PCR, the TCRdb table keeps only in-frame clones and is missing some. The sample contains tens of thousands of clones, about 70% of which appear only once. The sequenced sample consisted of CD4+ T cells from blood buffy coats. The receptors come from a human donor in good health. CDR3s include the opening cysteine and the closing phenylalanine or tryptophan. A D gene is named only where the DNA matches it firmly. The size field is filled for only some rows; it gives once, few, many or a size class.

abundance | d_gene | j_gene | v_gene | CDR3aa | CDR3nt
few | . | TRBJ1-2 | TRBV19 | CASSIPGYGYTF | TGTGCCAGTAGTATCCCAGGGTATGGCTACACCTTC
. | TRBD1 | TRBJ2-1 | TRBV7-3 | CASSVTGGSYNEQFF | TGTGCCAGCAGCGTCACAGGGGGATCCTACAATGAGCAGTTCTTC
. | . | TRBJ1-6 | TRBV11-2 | CASVQNHDNSPLHF | TGTGCCAGCGTACAAAACCACGATAATTCACCCCTCCACTTT
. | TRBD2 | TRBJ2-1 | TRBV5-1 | CASSITSGGSSYNEQFF | TGCGCCAGCAGCATTACTAGCGGGGGAAGCTCCTACAATGAGCAGTTCTTC
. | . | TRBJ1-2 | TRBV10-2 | CASRQGARLIYGYTF | TGCGCCAGCAGGCAAGGGGCTCGGCTAATCTATGGCTACACCTTC
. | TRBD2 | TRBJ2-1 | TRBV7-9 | CASSLDASGYEQFF | TGTGCCAGCAGCTTAGATGCTAGCGGTTATGAGCAGTTCTTC
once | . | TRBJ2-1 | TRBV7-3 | CASSPGATNNEQFF | TGTGCCAGCAGCCCCGGGGCTACCAACAATGAGCAGTTCTTC
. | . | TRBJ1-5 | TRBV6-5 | CASSYSGEGPQHF | TGTGCCAGCAGTTATTCGGGTGAGGGGCCCCAGCATTTT
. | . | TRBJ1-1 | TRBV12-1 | CASSCLQGIEAFF | TGTGCCAGCAGCTGTCTACAGGGGATTGAAGCTTTCTTT
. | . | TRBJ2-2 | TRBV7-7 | CASSSYVMGDTGELFF | TGTGCCAGCAGCTCCTACGTCATGGGGGACACCGGGGAGCTGTTTTTT
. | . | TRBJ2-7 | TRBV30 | CAWNGGASGEQYF | TGTGCCTGGAACGGCGGGGCGTCTGGCGAGCAGTACTTC
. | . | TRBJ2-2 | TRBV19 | CASSTQGNTGELFF | TGTGCCAGTAGTACCCAGGGAAACACCGGGGAGCTGTTTTTT
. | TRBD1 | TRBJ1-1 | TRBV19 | CASSQGQGWNTEAFF | TGTGCCAGTAGTCAGGGACAGGGTTGGAACACTGAAGCTTTCTTT
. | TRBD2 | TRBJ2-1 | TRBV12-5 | CASGLPPLREAVYNEQFF | TGTGCTAGTGGTTTGCCTCCCCTGCGGGAGGCCGTCTACAATGAGCAGTTCTTC
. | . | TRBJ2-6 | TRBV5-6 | CASSPLGANVLTF | TGTGCCAGCAGCCCCCTTGGGGCCAACGTCCTGACTTTC
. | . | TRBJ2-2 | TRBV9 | CASTLGSRNTGELFF | TGTGCCAGCACCCTGGGATCGAGGAACACCGGGGAGCTGTTTTTT
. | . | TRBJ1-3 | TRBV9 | CASSVDIGDSGNTIYF | TGTGCCAGCAGCGTAGATATCGGAGACTCTGGAAACACCATATATTTT
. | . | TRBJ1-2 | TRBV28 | CASSKQQGYGGYTF | TGTGCCAGCAGCAAGCAACAGGGATACGGCGGCTACACCTTC
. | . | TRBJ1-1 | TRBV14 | CASSYGTFNTEAFF | TGTGCCAGCAGCTATGGGACCTTTAACACTGAAGCTTTCTTT
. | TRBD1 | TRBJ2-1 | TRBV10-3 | CAIMNRGNYNEQFF | TGTGCCATCATGAACAGGGGGAACTACAATGAGCAGTTCTTC
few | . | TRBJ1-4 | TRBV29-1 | CSARDEKLFF | TGCAGCGCCAGGGATGAAAAACTGTTTTTT
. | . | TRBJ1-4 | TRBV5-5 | CASSPTSEKLFF | TGTGCCAGCAGCCCGACAAGCGAAAAACTGTTTTTT
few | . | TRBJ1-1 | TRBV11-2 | CASSLVGAGTEAFF | TGTGCCAGCAGCTTAGTGGGGGCTGGAACTGAAGCTTTCTTT
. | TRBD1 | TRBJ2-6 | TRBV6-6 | CATQTGGAGANVLTF | TGTGCCACCCAAACAGGGGGCGCTGGGGCCAACGTCCTGACTTTC
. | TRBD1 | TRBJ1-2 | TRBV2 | CASTSTTGTGGGYTF | TGTGCCAGCACCAGCACGACCGGGACAGGGGGTGGCTACACCTTC
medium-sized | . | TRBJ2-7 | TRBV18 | CASSQTVSYEQYF | TGTGCCAGCTCCCAGACTGTCTCCTACGAGCAGTACTTC
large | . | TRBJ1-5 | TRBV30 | CAWAGHYNQPQHF | TGTGCCTGGGCAGGACACTACAATCAGCCCCAGCATTTT
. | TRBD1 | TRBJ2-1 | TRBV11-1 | CASSPGQTVYNEQFF | TGTGCCAGCAGCCCGGGACAGACGGTTTACAATGAGCAGTTCTTC
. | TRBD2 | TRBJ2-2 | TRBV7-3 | CASSPVGGINTGELFF | TGTGCCAGCAGCCCCGTGGGGGGGATTAACACCGGGGAGCTGTTTTTT
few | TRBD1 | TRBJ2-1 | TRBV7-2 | CATCQGAGSYNEQFF | TGTGCTACCTGTCAGGGGGCTGGCTCCTACAATGAGCAGTTCTTC
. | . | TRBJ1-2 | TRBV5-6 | CASSLGQVLNYGYTF | TGTGCCAGCAGCTTGGGACAGGTCCTTAACTATGGCTACACCTTC
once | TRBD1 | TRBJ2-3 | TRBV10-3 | CAISTGGRDTQYF | TGTGCCATCTCGACAGGGGGTCGAGATACGCAGTATTTT